The 22 T cell receptor beta chains presented below share a single source sample, sequenced in a study of cytomegalovirus exposure and HLA in healthy donors. 13 Jbeta primers and 60 Vbeta primers were used for the PCR. Profiled with immunoSEQ multiplex PCR; TCRdb holds only in-frame clones, not every one. The data hold 180,000 or so clones, with 75% to 80% observed a single time. The sequenced sample consisted of PBMCs. The receptors originated from a man aged 45-65 years in good health and CMV-seropositive.

The chain couples TRBV6-5 to TRBJ2-1, with D maybe TRBD1 (6 bases). The V gene lost 0 bases and the J gene lost 15 bases, with 15 bases spanning the gap. The CDR3 has 13 residues. Germline CDR1 and CDR2: MNHEY and SVGAGI. CDR3 residues: CASSYSTGANPFF. Here the CDR3 DNA reads TGTGCCAGCAGTTACTCGACAGGCGCCAACCCGTTCTTC.

The chain combines TRBV5-4 with TRBJ2-1; 16 bases match TRBD2. From germline, CDR1 is SGHNT and CDR2 YYREEE (reference sequence). V lost 4 bases to trimming and J lost 9 bases; unmatched junction nucleotides: 7. The CDR3 contains 16 residues. The CDR3: CASSMGLAGGGGEQFF. The CDR3 DNA reads as TGTGCCAGCAGCATGGGACTAGCGGGGGGGGGAGGTGAGCAGTTCTTC.

V gene TRBV5-1 combines with J gene TRBJ2-3, with 9 bases identical to TRBD1. The CDR3 has 18 residues. Germline CDR1 SGHRS, CDR2 YFSETQ. V was clipped by 4 bases and J by 0 bases; unmatched bases: 12. CDR3 bases: TGCGCCAGCAGCGAGGGACAGGGCTCTTATTCTAGCACAGATACGCAGTATTTT. It is translated as CASSEGQGSYSSTDTQYF.

Regarding this clone: The same CDR3 arises from other DNA sequences in this sample as well. The J gene is TRBJ1-4, the V gene TRBV4-1; weak D call: TRBD1 (6 bases). V lost 4 bases, J lost 5 bases, and 17 bases lay in between. The CDR3 runs to 16 residues. Germline CDR1 reads MGHRA; CDR2 reads YSYEKL. CDR3 amino acids: CASSLARTALNEKLFF. The CDR3 DNA is TGCGCCAGCAGCCTGGCGAGGACAGCCTTAAATGAAAAACTGTTTTTT.

The rearrangement uses TRBV18 and TRBJ2-3; 9 bases align to TRBD1. The CDR3 length is 15 residues. V gave up 6 bases and J gave up 5 bases; unmatched junction bases: 9. Germline CDR1 KGHSH, CDR2 LQKENI. The CDR3 region is CASSQRQGDGDTQYF. CDR3 DNA sequence: TGTGCCAGCTCTCAACGACAGGGGGATGGAGATACGCAGTATTTT.

About this clone itself: A read error may produce the germline difference seen at one junction end. The chain joins TRBV7-9 to TRBJ1-1; unclear D gene. Germline CDR1 and CDR2: SEHNR and FQNEAQ (reference sequence). The CDR3 totals 13 residues. In DNA, the CDR3 is TGTTCCAGCAGCTCCGCCGGGAACACTGAAGCTTTCTTT. This translates into CSSSSAGNTEAFF.

This chain uses TRBV6-1 with TRBJ2-5, with TRBD2 matching over 9 bases. This CDR3 has 16 residues. Germline V gene lookup returns CDR1 MNHNS and CDR2 SASEGT. The trim removed 0 bases at V and 6 bases at J, leaving 8 bases unmatched. The CDR3 DNA sequence: TGTGCCAGCAGTGAAGCCGCGGCGGGGGGGCCCAAGACCCAGTACTTC. It encodes CASSEAAAGGPKTQYF.

This rearrangement joins TRBV15 to TRBJ1-2; D remains unclear. Between the trimmed V and J ends, which lost 0 bases and 0 bases, there was a span of 11 bases. Germline CDR1 and CDR2: LNHNV and YYDKDF (reference sequence). The CDR3 loop spans 16 amino acids. The CDR3 DNA reads as TGTGCCACCAGCAGAGATTCTGAGGGAGCTAACTATGGCTACACCTTC. Translating it yields CATSRDSEGANYGYTF.

The CDR3 DNA reads TGTGCCAGCAGCTTTCGAACGCGGGAGGGGGACGATGAGCAGTTCTTC. Amino acid sequence: CASSFRTREGDDEQFF. This sequence joins TRBV11-2 and TRBJ2-1; TRBD2 aligns across 9 bases. CDR1 and CDR2 (germline): SGHAT, FQNNGV. The CDR3 has 16 residues. J gave up 8 bases and V 3 bases, and 11 bases lay outside the gene matches.

The chain carries TRBV29-1 and TRBJ2-6; 12 bases align to TRBD1. The V segment lost 6 bases and the J segment 3 bases; nucleotides outside the gene matches: 6. Germline V gene sequence: CDR1 SQVTM, CDR2 ANQGSEA. The CDR3 totals 16 residues. This CDR3 reads CSVWGQGAVGANVLTF. As DNA, the CDR3 is TGCAGCGTCTGGGGACAGGGGGCAGTTGGGGCCAACGTCCTGACTTTC.

This clone turned up a few times. The chain joins TRBV7-2 to TRBJ2-1; D is undetermined. V was pared by 1 base and J by 7 bases, with 5 bases between. The CDR3 consists of 12 residues. The V gene's germline CDR1 is SGHTA and CDR2 FQGNSA. DNA of the CDR3: TGTGCCAGCAGCTTAGGAGTAAATGAGCAGTTCTTC. It is translated as CASSLGVNEQFF.

This chain connects TRBV11-2 to TRBJ2-5; TRBD1 matches at 7 bases. With V trimmed by 0 bases and J by 4 bases, 11 bases remained unmatched. This CDR3 comprises 17 residues. CDR1 is SGHAT and CDR2 is FQNNGV in the germline V gene. For the CDR3, the DNA is TGTGCCAGCAGCTTAGATGAAGGGGGCGTTAGTCTAGAGACCCAGTACTTC. Protein sequence: CASSLDEGGVSLETQYF.

The chain carries TRBV19 and TRBJ1-5; unclear D gene. Per the germline V gene, CDR1 is LNHDA and CDR2 is SQIVND (reference sequence). The V and J ends lost 1 base and 7 bases respectively, with 8 bases between them. The CDR3 totals 13 residues. The CDR3 DNA reads as TGTGCCAGTAGTATAGGACACAAACAGCCCCAGCATTTT. It is translated as CASSIGHKQPQHF. Full variable domain (missing parts from reference TRBV19 and TRBJ1-5): DGGITQSPKYLFRKEGQNVTLSCEQNLNHDAMYWYRQDPGQGLRLIYYSQIVNDFQKGDIAEGYSVSREKKESFPLTVTSAQKNPTAFYLCASSIGHKQPQHFGDGTRLSIL.

This clone appeared once. The chain combines TRBV4-3 with TRBJ1-1; the D gene is possibly TRBD1 (5 bases). Trimming took off 0 bases at V and 5 bases at J, with 13 bases between the two ends. Germline V gene data show CDR1 as LGHNA and CDR2 as YSLEER. The CDR3 consists of 15 residues. The CDR3: CASSQDTSRATEAFF. In nucleotides, the CDR3 is TGCGCCAGCAGCCAAGATACTTCCAGGGCTACTGAAGCTTTCTTT.

This clone was observed a few times. V is TRBV18 and J is TRBJ2-3; TRBD2 is a possible D gene (5 bases). Deletions cut 5 bases from V and 4 bases from J, with 19 bases between. The CDR3 extends over 16 amino acids. Germline-derived CDR1 and CDR2 are KGHSH and LQKENI. Here the CDR3 reads CASSDPPGKHADTQYF. CDR3 nucleotide sequence: TGTGCCAGCTCAGACCCACCGGGAAAACACGCAGATACGCAGTATTTT.

CDR3 bases: TGTGCCAGCAGCCCGAACAGTCCTGAAGCTTTCTTT. It specifies CASSPNSPEAFF. The chain is built from TRBV11-2 and TRBJ1-1; unclear D gene. Trimming removed 5 bases at V and 6 bases at J, with 10 bases between. The CDR3 length is 12 residues. From germline, CDR1 is SGHAT and CDR2 FQNNGV.

In DNA, the CDR3 is TGTGCCAGCAGTCAAACAGGGTCTTGGGCCTACGAGCAGTACTTC. Its translation: CASSQTGSWAYEQYF. The V call is TRBV28, the J call TRBJ2-7; tentatively, D is TRBD1 (6 bases). This CDR3 is 15 amino acids long. Germline V gene sequence: CDR1 MDHEN, CDR2 SYDVKM. Trimming took 5 bases from V and 2 from J, leaving 16 bases between them. Together with reference TRBV28 and TRBJ2-7, the CDR3 gives the full variable domain: DVKVTQSSRYLVKRTGEKVFLECVQDMDHENMFWYRQDPGLGLRLIYFSYDVKMKEKGDIPEGYSVSREKKERFSLILESASTNQTSMYLCASSQTGSWAYEQYFGPGTRLTVT.

J is TRBJ2-2 and V is TRBV7-2; D might be TRBD1 (5 bases). Germline V CDR1 and CDR2: SGHTA, FQGNSA. Trimming left V 0 bases short and J 5 bases short, with 10 bases between. CDR3 length: 15 amino acids. CDR3 in DNA: TGTGCCAGCAGCTTAGCAGGGGCAGGGACCGGGGAGCTGTTTTTT. Translation gives CASSLAGAGTGELFF.

This clone was picked up a small number of times. The rearrangement joins TRBV27 to TRBJ2-5, with TRBD1 identical over 7 bases. Per germline, CDR1 MNHEY and CDR2 SMNVEV (reference sequence). The CDR3 consists of 16 residues. Germline trimming cut 0 bases from V and 3 bases from J; bases unmatched to any gene: 7. Here the CDR3 DNA reads TGTGCCAGCAGTTTATCATGGACAGGCAGCGAAGAGACCCAGTACTTC. Protein sequence: CASSLSWTGSEETQYF.

This rearrangement joins TRBV28 to TRBJ1-6; TRBD1 is a possible D gene (6 bases). The germline V gene has CDR1 MDHEN and CDR2 SYDVKM. The V and J ends lost 3 bases and 9 bases respectively, with 9 bases between them. The CDR3 spans 13 residues. The CDR3 here is CASSLGAFSPLHF. CDR3 nucleotides: TGTGCCAGCAGTTTGGGGGCGTTTTCACCCCTCCACTTT.

V usage is TRBV7-2 and J usage is TRBJ2-1; 9 bases are shared with TRBD2. The CDR3 has 15 residues. V was clipped by 1 base and J by 4 bases; unmatched bases: 2. Germline V gene data show CDR1 as SGHTA and CDR2 as FQGNSA. CDR3 DNA sequence: TGTGCCAGCAGCTTAGGCGGGGGGGGTTACAATGAGCAGTTCTTC. Protein: CASSLGGGGYNEQFF.

J is TRBJ1-1 and V is TRBV28; D may be TRBD1 (6 bases). With 5 bases removed from V and 1 base from J, the gap between germline ends came to 11 bases. CDR3 length: 14 residues. From germline, CDR1 is MDHEN and CDR2 SYDVKM. Here the CDR3 reads CASSLTGSNTEAFF. The CDR3 DNA is TGTGCCAGCAGTCTAACAGGGTCGAACACTGAAGCTTTCTTT. The whole variable domain, filled in from reference TRBV28 and TRBJ1-1, reads DVKVTQSSRYLVKRTGEKVFLECVQDMDHENMFWYRQDPGLGLRLIYFSYDVKMKEKGDIPEGYSVSREKKERFSLILESASTNQTSMYLCASSLTGSNTEAFFGQGTRLTVV.